The 2 T cell receptor beta chains in this list originate from one sample, sequenced in a study of cytomegalovirus exposure and HLA in healthy donors. PCR involved 60 Vbeta and 13 Jbeta primers. TCRdb keeps only in-frame clones here, not all; method: immunoSEQ multiplex PCR. The data contain some 110,000 clones, 80% of them singletons. The sequenced sample was PBMCs. The receptors originated from a man in his thirties or forties in good health and CMV-seronegative.

The V call is TRBV2, the J call TRBJ2-1; 7 nucleotides align to TRBD2. This CDR3 comprises 12 residues. Germline loops: CDR1 SNHLY, CDR2 FYNNEI. V dropped 3 bases and J dropped 15; count of bases not matched to a gene: 8. Here the CDR3 reads CASSDYGGRLFF. CDR3 nucleotides: TGTGCCAGCAGTGACTACGGGGGGAGGCTGTTCTTC.

This chain uses TRBV16 with TRBJ2-7; perhaps TRBD1 as D (6 bases). Germline V CDR1 and CDR2: KGHSY, FQNENV. This CDR3 spans 15 amino acids. V was trimmed by 1 base and J by 4 bases, leaving 14 bases between them. CDR3 protein: CASSQYLGAIYEQYF. CDR3 coding DNA: TGTGCCAGCAGCCAATATCTGGGGGCGATATACGAGCAGTACTTC.